This T cell receptor (beta chain) was sequenced for a study of blood T cell repertoires in COVID-19. Study overall: The analysed material was cDNA or gDNA that came from T cells, B-cell-depleted T cells, or PBMCs.

Per the study methods: Reference gene primer amplification gave nucleated cell count estimates. Profiling relied on immunoSEQ multiplex PCR, and the TCRdb table lists in-frame clones only, not all of them. For V, J and clone size, that table is used; D and trimming come from the DNA. The table includes about 220,000 clones, approximately 79% detected once. From germline, CDR1 is SGHRS and CDR2 YFSETQ. The CDR3 runs to 15 residues. V lost 3 bases and J lost 4, with 16 bases in between. V is TRBV5-1 and J is TRBJ2-5; maybe TRBD2 (6 bases). The sample consisted of peripheral blood. This TCR came from a human donor in a cohort sampled during active COVID-19. CDR3 sequence reads: CASSWGGEDVETQYF. As DNA, the CDR3 is TGCGCCAGCAGCTGGGGCGGGGAGGACGTAGAGACCCAGTACTTC.